The 18 T cell receptor beta chains below all came from one sample that was sequenced in a study of T cells in Graves' hyperthyroidism and ophthalmopathy. The TCR beta CDR3 regions underwent amplification using RNA transcripts as the source. The TCR CDR3 was amplified in a first-round RT-PCR using the HTBI primer set. TCRdb redid the calling of the multiplex PCR reads with MiXCR, one entry per CDR3 protein. Of 620,000 or so distinct CDR3 sequences listed, approximately 15% are singletons. Sample: blood. These receptors all come from a woman in her 50s with Graves' ophthalmopathy.

The rearrangement joins TRBV12-3 or TRBV12-4 to TRBJ2-1; D may match TRBD1 or TRBD2 (5 bases each). With 6 bases removed from V and 4 bases from J, the gap between germline ends came to 19 bases. The CDR3 totals 16 residues. This CDR3 reads CASSPRAWGNYNEQFF. The CDR3 coding sequence is TGTGCCAGCAGCCCACGCGCATGGGGGAATTACAATGAGCAGTTCTTC.

This clonotype has a count of ten or more. The rearrangement uses TRBV7-2 and TRBJ2-7; weak D call: TRBD2 (6 bases). The CDR3 runs to 15 residues. The V gene lost 0 bases and the J gene lost 4 bases, with 13 bases spanning the gap. Germline V gene lookup returns CDR1 SGHTA and CDR2 FQGNSA. The CDR3 coding sequence is TGTGCCAGCAGCTTAGCCCCGACTAGTCGGTACGAGCAGTACTTC. Translated, it gives CASSLAPTSRYEQYF.

This clonotype was seen repeatedly, ten times or more. The V gene is TRBV6-2 or TRBV6-3, the J gene TRBJ1-2; tentative D call: TRBD1 (5 bases). Germline CDR1 is MNHEY and CDR2 is SVGEGT. This CDR3 has 12 residues. Trimming cost V 7 bases and J 4 bases, with 10 bases left between them. CDR3 sequence (DNA): TGTGCCAGCACAGACGGGACCTATGGCTACACCTTC. Its translation is CASTDGTYGYTF.

In its sample, this clonotype was seen a few times. The V call is TRBV20-1, the J call TRBJ1-4; TRBD1 agrees at 9 bases. J lost 7 bases, V lost 5 bases, and 11 bases had no gene match. The germline V gene has CDR1 DFQATT and CDR2 SNEGSKA (reference sequence). The CDR3 has 15 residues. CDR3 protein: CSADGTGMYSEKLFF. DNA for the CDR3: TGCAGTGCTGATGGGACAGGGATGTATAGTGAAAAACTGTTTTTT.

This clonotype was seen many times. The chain links TRBV18 to TRBJ1-1; 7 bases match TRBD1. V lost 2 bases to trimming and J lost 4 bases; unmatched junction nucleotides: 4. The germline V gene encodes CDR1 KGHSH and CDR2 LQKENI. CDR3 length: 14 amino acids. In DNA, the CDR3 is TGTGCCAGCTCACCAAACAGGGGTGGCACTGAAGCTTTCTTT. This encodes CASSPNRGGTEAFF.

Ten or more counts support this clonotype. V gene TRBV28 combines with J gene TRBJ1-1; D is unresolved. This CDR3 has 15 amino acids. Germline V gene data show CDR1 as MDHEN and CDR2 as SYDVKM. V lost 1 base and J lost 3, with 12 bases in between. CDR3 sequence reads: CASSLSGSTHTEAFF. In DNA, the CDR3 is TGTGCCAGCAGTTTATCGGGCAGCACCCACACTGAAGCTTTCTTT.

This clonotype was picked up a small number of times. The CDR3 reads CASSPGLAATTAGFF. Written as DNA, the CDR3 is TGTGCCAGCAGTCCCGGACTAGCGGCTACAACGGCGGGGTTCTTC. The chain uses TRBV6-1 and TRBJ2-1; TRBD2 matches at 10 bases. The CDR3 runs 15 residues. Trimming at V came to 5 bases and at J to 15 bases, leaving 16 bases not matched to a gene. Germline V gene lookup returns CDR1 MNHNS and CDR2 SASEGT.

This clonotype has a handful of counts. The chain uses TRBV19 and TRBJ2-1; D is possibly TRBD1 (5 bases). The CDR3 length is 13 residues. Germline V CDR1 and CDR2: LNHDA, SQIVND (reference sequence). The V end lost 5 bases, the J end lost 4 bases, and 9 bases lay between the germline ends. The DNA for the CDR3 is TGTGCCAGTAGTGCACCAGGGTACAATGAGCAGTTCTTC. Residues: CASSAPGYNEQFF.

This clonotype was counted at least ten times. The rearrangement links TRBV5-1 to TRBJ2-1, with D possibly being TRBD2 (6 bases). This CDR3 is 16 amino acids long. CDR1 and CDR2 (germline): SGHRS, YFSETQ. V dropped 2 bases and J dropped 2 bases, with 14 bases sitting between them. The CDR3 loop is CASSLEGSGPYNEQFF. DNA for the CDR3: TGCGCCAGCAGCTTAGAAGGTAGCGGACCCTACAATGAGCAGTTCTTC.

This clonotype has more than one count but fewer than ten. V is TRBV7-9 and J is TRBJ2-7, with 12 bases matching TRBD2. CDR3 length: 17 residues. V gave up 1 base and J gave up 2 bases; unmatched junction bases: 6. Germline assignment: CDR1 SEHNR and CDR2 FQNEAQ (reference sequence). The CDR3 loop is CASSLGGLAGTTYEQYF. DNA for the CDR3: TGTGCCAGCAGCTTAGGGGGACTAGCGGGCACCACCTACGAGCAGTACTTC. The complete variable domain, with remaining parts taken from reference TRBV7-9 and TRBJ2-7, reads DTGVSQNPRHKITKRGQNVTFRCDPISEHNRLYWYRQTLGQGPEFLTYFQNEAQLEKSRLLSDRFSAERPKGSFSTLEIQRTEQGDSAMYLCASSLGGLAGTTYEQYFGPGTRLTVT.

In its sample, this clonotype was seen many times. The chain couples TRBV20-1 to TRBJ1-1; 7 bases line up with TRBD1. CDR3 length equals 15 residues. After removal of 5 bases from V and 7 bases from J, the junction contained 16 bases not matched to a gene. Per the germline V gene, CDR1 is DFQATT and CDR2 is SNEGSKA (reference sequence). Written as DNA, the CDR3 is TGCAGTGCTCCCTCTCCTTGGGGACAGCCTTATGAAGCTTTCTTT. Its protein product is CSAPSPWGQPYEAFF.

There are many counts of this clonotype. The V gene is TRBV27, the J gene TRBJ1-5; 7 bases are shared with TRBD1. Trimming took 5 bases from V and 1 from J; bases not matched to a gene: 8. In germline, CDR1 is MNHEY, CDR2 SMNVEV (reference sequence). The CDR3 loop spans 16 amino acids. CDR3 sequence reads: CASSKRGRGSNQPQHF. The CDR3 DNA is TGTGCCAGCAGTAAGAGGGGGCGCGGGAGCAATCAGCCCCAGCATTTT.

This clonotype has a count of ten or more. V is TRBV5-1 and J is TRBJ2-2; maybe TRBD1 (6 bases). Germline V gene data show CDR1 as SGHRS and CDR2 as YFSETQ. V was trimmed by 0 bases and J by 4 bases, leaving 10 bases between them. This CDR3 comprises 15 residues. The CDR3 loop reads CASSLDAGATGELFF. The CDR3 DNA sequence: TGCGCCAGCAGCTTGGACGCAGGGGCCACCGGGGAGCTGTTTTTT.

This clonotype was counted at least ten times. This chain links TRBV12-3 or TRBV12-4 with TRBJ2-1; perhaps TRBD2 as D (6 bases). V lost 6 bases to trimming and J lost 7 bases, with 10 bases between them. The CDR3 has 12 amino acids. CDR3 amino acids: CASRIGRNEQFF. CDR3 bases: TGTGCCAGCAGGATCGGGAGAAATGAGCAGTTCTTC.

This clonotype was observed at least ten times. This chain connects TRBV10-3 to TRBJ2-2, with D hard to call. V lost 8 bases and J 1 base, leaving 11 bases between the germline ends. The V gene's germline CDR1 is ENHRY and CDR2 SYGVKD. The CDR3 sequence is 14 residues long. As DNA, the CDR3 is TGTGCCATCCGAAAAGAGAGGAACACCGGGGAGCTGTTTTTT. Amino acids: CAIRKERNTGELFF.

This clonotype was detected only a few times. J is TRBJ2-6 and V is TRBV19; D unclear. Trimming removed 7 bases at V and 3 bases at J, with 7 bases between. The CDR3 totals 13 residues. CDR1 and CDR2 from the germline V gene are LNHDA and SQIVND (reference sequence). Here the CDR3 reads CASNLFGANVLTF. As DNA, the CDR3 is TGTGCCAGTAACCTTTTTGGGGCCAACGTCCTGACTTTC.

This clonotype was recorded a few times. V and J are TRBV4-3 and TRBJ1-1; possible D gene TRBD1, 5 bases. CDR1 LGHNA and CDR2 YSLEER come from the germline V gene. CDR3 length: 15 amino acids. Trimming pared 1 base from V and 7 bases from J, leaving 16 bases between. The CDR3 protein is CASSQANSQGREAFF. For the CDR3, the DNA is TGCGCCAGCAGCCAAGCTAATTCGCAGGGCCGTGAAGCTTTCTTT.

The V and J genes are TRBV7-3 and TRBJ2-1, with TRBD1 matching 7 bases. CDR3 size: 14 residues. Germline V CDR1 and CDR2: SGHTA, FQGTGA. The trim removed 5 bases at V and 6 bases at J, leaving 7 bases unmatched. In DNA form, the CDR3 reads TGTGCCAGCAGCCGCCGGGACAGCTTCAATGAGCAGTTCTTC. Protein sequence: CASSRRDSFNEQFF.